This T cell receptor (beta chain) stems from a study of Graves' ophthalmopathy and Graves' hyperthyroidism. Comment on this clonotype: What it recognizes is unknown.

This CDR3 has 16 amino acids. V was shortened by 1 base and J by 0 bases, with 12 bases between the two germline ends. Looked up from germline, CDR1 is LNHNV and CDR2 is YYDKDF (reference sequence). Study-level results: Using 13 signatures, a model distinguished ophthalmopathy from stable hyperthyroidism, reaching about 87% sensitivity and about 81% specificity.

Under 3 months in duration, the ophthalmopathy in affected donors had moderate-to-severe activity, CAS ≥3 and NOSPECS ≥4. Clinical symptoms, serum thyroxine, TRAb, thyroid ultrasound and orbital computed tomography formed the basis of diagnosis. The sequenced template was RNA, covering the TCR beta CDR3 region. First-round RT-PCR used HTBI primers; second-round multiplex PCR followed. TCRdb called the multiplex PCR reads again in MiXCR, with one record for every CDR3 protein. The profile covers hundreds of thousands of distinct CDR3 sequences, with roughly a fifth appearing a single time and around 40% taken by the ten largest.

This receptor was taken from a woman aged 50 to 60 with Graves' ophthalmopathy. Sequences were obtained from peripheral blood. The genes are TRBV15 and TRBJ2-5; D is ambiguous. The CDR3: CATSRGSLPYQETQYF. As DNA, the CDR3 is TGTGCCACCAGCAGAGGTTCACTGCCGTACCAAGAGACCCAGTACTTC.